The sequence of this T cell receptor (beta chain) was determined in a study of vaccination effects on CD4 cells after COVID-19. General observations from the study: In the study, convalescent patients were few, and early post-infection timepoints were absent.

The CDR3 extends over 16 amino acids. Trimming took 2 bases from V and 3 from J, leaving 14 bases between them. The germline V gene encodes CDR1 LGHDT and CDR2 YNNKEL (reference sequence). A remark on this clone: Its antigen is unidentified.

Pools of viral peptides were used by the ViraFEST assay to expand antigen-specific CD4+ T cells ahead of sequencing. At the end of 10 days of culture, CD4+ T cells were isolated. Vaccinated recipients, who were negative for nucleocapsid antibodies, had no history of SARS-CoV-2 infection. Half the medium was swapped for IL-2 medium on days 3 and 7. The assay was immunoSEQ multiplex PCR, and TCRdb's table has in-frame clones only and misses some. Among tens of thousands of clones listed, 65% to 85% were seen once. The sample consisted of CD4+ T cells from PBMCs cultured with HCoV-OC43 spike peptides, taken before COVID-19 vaccination. Subset given: HCoV-OC43 spike overlapping peptide pool stimulation. This chain uses TRBV3-1 (or the pseudogene TRBV3-2) with TRBJ2-4; weak D call: TRBD1 (7 bases). This TCR came from a human donor who received a COVID-19 vaccine. The CDR3 region has the DNA TGTGCCAGCAGCCAACTAAACAGGGGAGGCAAAAACATTCAGTACTTC. Translating gives CASSQLNRGGKNIQYF.